This note documents a single T cell receptor (beta chain) sequence. Both 60 Vbeta primers and 13 Jbeta primers went into the PCR. The table came from immunoSEQ multiplex PCR; TCRdb's copy has only in-frame clones and leaves some out. The sample has tens of thousands of clones; roughly four fifths are singletons. Per germline, CDR1 SGHTS and CDR2 YDEGEE. V lost 5 bases to trimming and J lost 8 bases; unmatched junction nucleotides: 9. The CDR3 has 15 amino acids. This sample is part of a study of cytomegalovirus exposure and HLA in healthy donors. The sequence was obtained from a man in his thirties or forties in good health and CMV-seronegative. V and J are TRBV5-8 and TRBJ2-1; 11 bases agree with TRBD2. Sequenced input: PBMCs. The CDR3 DNA sequence: TGTGCCAGCAGAAGGACTAGCGGGTCAGGGGATGAGCAGTTCTTC. Protein sequence: CASRRTSGSGDEQFF.